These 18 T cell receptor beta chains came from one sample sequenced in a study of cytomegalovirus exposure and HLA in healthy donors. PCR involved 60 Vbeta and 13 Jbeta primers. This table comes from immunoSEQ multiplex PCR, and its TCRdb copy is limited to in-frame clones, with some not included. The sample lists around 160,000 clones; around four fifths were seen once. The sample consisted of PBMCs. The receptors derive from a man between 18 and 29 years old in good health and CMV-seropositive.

The chain's CDR3 is CASSGDRGYFDNEQFF. The CDR3 bases are TGTGCCAGCAGTGGGGACAGGGGATATTTCGACAATGAGCAGTTCTTC. The rearrangement joins TRBV9 to TRBJ2-1, with TRBD1 identical over 10 bases. The CDR3 length is 16 residues. Germline trimming cut 5 bases from V and 5 bases from J; bases unmatched to any gene: 10. The germline V gene encodes CDR1 SGDLS and CDR2 YYNGEE.

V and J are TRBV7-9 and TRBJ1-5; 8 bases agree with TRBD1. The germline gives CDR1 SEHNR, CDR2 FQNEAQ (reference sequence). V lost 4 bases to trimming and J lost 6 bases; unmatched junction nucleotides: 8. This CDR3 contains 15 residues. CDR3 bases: TGTGCCAGCAGCTCGGACAGGGAGGTCGGTCAGCCCCAGCATTTT. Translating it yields CASSSDREVGQPQHF. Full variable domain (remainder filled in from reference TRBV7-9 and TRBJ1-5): DTGVSQNPRHKITKRGQNVTFRCDPISEHNRLYWYRQTLGQGPEFLTYFQNEAQLEKSRLLSDRFSAERPKGSFSTLEIQRTEQGDSAMYLCASSSDREVGQPQHFGDGTRLSIL.

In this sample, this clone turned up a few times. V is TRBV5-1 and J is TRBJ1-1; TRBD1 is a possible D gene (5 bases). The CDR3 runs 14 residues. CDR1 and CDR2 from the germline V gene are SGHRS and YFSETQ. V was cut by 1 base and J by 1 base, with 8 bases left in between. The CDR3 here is CASSLQGKNTEAFF. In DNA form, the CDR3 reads TGCGCCAGCAGCTTGCAGGGTAAGAACACTGAAGCTTTCTTT.

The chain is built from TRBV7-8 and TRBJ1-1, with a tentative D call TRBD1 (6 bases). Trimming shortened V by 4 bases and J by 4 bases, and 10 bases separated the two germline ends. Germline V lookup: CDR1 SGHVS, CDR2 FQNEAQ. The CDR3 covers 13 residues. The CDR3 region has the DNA TGTGCCAGCAGCTCGCAGGGGCTCACTGAAGCTTTCTTT. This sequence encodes CASSSQGLTEAFF.

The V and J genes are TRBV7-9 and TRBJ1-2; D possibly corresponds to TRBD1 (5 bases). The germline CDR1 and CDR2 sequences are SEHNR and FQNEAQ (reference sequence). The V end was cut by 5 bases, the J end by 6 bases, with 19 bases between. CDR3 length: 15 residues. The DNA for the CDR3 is TGTGCCAGCAGCACCAACGGCGGCAGGGAAAATGGCTACACCTTC. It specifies CASSTNGGRENGYTF.

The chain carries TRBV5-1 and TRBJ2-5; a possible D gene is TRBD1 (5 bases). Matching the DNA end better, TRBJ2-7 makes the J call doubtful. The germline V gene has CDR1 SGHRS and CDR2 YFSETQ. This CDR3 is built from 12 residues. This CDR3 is CASSSGHNEQYF. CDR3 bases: TGCGCCAGCAGCTCAGGACACAACGAGCAGTACTTC.

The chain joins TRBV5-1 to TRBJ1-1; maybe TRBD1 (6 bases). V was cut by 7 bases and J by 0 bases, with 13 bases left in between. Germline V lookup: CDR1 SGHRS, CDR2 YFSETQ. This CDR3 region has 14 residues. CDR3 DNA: TGCGCCAGCGCGATGGGACACCTGAACACTGAAGCTTTCTTT. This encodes CASAMGHLNTEAFF.

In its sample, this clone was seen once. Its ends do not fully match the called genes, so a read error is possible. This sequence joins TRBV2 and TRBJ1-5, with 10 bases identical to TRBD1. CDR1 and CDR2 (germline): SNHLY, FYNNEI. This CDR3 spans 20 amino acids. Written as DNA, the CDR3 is TGTGCCAGCAGCGAAGCCAATGAGAAGGGACAGGGGCGACATAATCAGCCCCAGCATTTT. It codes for CASSEANEKGQGRHNQPQHF.

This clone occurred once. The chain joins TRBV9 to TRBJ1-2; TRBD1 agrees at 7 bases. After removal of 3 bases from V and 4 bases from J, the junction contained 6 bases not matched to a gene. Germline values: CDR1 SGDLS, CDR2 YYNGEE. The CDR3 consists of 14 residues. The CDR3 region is CASSASTGTYGYTF. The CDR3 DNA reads TGTGCCAGCAGCGCATCGACAGGGACCTATGGCTACACCTTC. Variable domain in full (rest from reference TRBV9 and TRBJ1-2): DSGVTQTPKHLITATGQRVTLRCSPRSGDLSVYWYQQSLDQGLQFLIQYYNGEERAKGNILERFSAQQFPDLHSELNLSSLELGDSALYFCASSASTGTYGYTFGSGTRLTVV.

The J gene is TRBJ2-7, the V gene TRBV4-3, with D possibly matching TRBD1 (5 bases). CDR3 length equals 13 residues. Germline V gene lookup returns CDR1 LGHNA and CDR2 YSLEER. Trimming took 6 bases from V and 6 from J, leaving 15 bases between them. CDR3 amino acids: CASSRQGDGEQYF. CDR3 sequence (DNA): TGCGCCAGCAGTCGGCAGGGCGATGGCGAGCAGTACTTC.

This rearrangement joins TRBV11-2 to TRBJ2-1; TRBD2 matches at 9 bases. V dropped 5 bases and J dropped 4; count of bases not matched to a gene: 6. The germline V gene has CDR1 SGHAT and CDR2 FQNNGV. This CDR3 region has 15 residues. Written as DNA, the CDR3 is TGTGCCAGCAGCGTAGCGGGAGAGGGGTACAATGAGCAGTTCTTC. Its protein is CASSVAGEGYNEQFF.

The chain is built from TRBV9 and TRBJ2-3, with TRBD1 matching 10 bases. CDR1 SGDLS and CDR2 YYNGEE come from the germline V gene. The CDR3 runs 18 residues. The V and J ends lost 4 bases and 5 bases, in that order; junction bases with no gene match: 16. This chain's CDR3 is CASSFRRNDRGPGDTQYF. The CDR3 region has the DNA TGTGCCAGCAGCTTCCGAAGAAACGACAGGGGGCCGGGAGATACGCAGTATTTT.

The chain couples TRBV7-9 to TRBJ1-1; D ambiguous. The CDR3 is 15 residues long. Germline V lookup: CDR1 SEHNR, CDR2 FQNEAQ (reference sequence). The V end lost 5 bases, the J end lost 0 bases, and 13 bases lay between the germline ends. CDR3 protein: CASSPDWAVNTEAFF. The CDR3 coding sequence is TGTGCCAGCAGCCCGGACTGGGCTGTGAACACTGAAGCTTTCTTT.

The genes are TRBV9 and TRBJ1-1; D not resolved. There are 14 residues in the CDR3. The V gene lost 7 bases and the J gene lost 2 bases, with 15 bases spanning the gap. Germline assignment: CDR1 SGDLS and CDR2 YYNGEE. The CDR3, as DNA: TGTGCCAGCGCCGGACTGCGGGGAAACACTGAAGCTTTCTTT. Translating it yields CASAGLRGNTEAFF. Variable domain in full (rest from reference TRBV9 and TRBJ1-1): DSGVTQTPKHLITATGQRVTLRCSPRSGDLSVYWYQQSLDQGLQFLIQYYNGEERAKGNILERFSAQQFPDLHSELNLSSLELGDSALYFCASAGLRGNTEAFFGQGTRLTVV.

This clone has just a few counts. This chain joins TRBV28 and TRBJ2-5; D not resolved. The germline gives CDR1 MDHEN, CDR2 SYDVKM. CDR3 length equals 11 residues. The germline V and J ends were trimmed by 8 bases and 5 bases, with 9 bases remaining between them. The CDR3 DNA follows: TGTGCCAGCGAGGTTGGGGAGACCCAGTACTTC. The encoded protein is CASEVGETQYF.

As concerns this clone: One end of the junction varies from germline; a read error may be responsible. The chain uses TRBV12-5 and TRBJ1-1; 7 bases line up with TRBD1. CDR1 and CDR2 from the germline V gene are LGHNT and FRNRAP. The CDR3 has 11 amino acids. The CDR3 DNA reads TGTGCTAGTGGCCACCTCACAGGGGCAAGCTTT. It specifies CASGHLTGASF.

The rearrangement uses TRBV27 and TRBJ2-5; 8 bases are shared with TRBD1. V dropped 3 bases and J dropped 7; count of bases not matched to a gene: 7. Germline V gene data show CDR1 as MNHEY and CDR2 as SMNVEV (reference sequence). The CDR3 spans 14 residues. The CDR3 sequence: CASSLTGAGGTQYF. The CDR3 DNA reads TGTGCCAGCAGTTTGACAGGGGCCGGAGGGACCCAGTACTTC.

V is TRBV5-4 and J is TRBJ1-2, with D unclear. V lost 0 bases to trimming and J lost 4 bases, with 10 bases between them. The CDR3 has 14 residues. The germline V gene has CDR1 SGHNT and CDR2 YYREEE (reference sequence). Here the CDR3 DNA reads TGTGCCAGCAGCTTGGGGCAGGCGACCTATGGCTACACCTTC. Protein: CASSLGQATYGYTF.